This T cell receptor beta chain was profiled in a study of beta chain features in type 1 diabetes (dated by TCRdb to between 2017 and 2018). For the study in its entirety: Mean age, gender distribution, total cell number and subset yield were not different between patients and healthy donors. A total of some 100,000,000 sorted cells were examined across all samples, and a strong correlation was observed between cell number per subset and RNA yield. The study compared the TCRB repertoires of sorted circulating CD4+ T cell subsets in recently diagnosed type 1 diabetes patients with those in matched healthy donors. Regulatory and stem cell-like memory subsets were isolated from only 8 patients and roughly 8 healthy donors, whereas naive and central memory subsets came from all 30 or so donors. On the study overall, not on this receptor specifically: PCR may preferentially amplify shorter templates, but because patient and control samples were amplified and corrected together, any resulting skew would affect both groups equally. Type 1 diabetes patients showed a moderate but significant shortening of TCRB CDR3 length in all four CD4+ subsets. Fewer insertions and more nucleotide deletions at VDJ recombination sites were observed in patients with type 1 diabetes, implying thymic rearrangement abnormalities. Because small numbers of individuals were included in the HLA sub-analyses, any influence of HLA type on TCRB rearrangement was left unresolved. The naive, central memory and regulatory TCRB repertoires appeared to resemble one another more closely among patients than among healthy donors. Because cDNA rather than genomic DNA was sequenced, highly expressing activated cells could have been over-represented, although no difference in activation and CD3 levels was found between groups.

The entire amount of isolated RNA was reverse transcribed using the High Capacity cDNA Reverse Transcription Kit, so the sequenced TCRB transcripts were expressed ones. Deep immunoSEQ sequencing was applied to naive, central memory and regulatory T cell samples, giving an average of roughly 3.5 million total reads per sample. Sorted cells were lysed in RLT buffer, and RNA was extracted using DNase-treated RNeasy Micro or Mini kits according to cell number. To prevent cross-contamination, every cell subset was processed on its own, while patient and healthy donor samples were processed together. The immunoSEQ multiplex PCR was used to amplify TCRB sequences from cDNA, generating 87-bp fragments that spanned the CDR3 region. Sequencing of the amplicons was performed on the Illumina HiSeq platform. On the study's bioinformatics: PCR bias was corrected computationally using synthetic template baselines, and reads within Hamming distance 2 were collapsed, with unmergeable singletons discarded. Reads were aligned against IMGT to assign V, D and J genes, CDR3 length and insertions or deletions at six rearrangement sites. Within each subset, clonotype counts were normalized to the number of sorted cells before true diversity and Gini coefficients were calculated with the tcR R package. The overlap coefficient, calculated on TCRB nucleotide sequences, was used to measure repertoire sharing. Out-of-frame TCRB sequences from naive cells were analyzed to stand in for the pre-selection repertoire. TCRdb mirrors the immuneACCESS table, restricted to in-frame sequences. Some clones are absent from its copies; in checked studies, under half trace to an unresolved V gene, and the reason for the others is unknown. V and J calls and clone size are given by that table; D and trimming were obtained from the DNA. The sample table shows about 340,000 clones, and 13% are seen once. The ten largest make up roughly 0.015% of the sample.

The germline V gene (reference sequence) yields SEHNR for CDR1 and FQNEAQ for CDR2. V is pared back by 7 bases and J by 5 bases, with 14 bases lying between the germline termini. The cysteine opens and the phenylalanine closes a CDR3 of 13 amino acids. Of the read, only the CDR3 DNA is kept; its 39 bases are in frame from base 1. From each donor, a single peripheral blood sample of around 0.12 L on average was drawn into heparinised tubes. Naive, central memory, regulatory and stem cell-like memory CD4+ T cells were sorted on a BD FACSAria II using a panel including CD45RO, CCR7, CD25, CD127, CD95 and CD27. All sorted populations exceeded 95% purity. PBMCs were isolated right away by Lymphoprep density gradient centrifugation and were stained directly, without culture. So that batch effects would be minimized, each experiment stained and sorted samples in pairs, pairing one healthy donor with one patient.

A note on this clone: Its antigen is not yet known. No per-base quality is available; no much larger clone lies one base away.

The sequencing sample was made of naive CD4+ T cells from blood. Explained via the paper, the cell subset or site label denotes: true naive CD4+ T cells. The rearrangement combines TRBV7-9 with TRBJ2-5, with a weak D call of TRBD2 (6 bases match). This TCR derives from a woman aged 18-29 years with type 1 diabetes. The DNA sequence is TGTGCCAGCACCGTACGGGGGACGGAGACCCAGTACTTC. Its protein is CASTVRGTETQYF.